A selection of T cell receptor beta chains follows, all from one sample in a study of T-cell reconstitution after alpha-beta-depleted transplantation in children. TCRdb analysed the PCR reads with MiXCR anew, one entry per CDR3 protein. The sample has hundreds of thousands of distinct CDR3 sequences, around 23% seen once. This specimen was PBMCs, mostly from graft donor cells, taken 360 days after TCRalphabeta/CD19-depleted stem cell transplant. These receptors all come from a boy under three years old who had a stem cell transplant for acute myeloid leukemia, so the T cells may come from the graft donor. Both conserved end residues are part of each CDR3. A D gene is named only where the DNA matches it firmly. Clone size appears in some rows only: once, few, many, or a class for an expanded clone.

CASSGSPAENTIYF | TGTGCCAGCAGTGGAAGTCCGGCCGAAAACACCATATATTTT | - | TRBJ1-3 | TRBV12-3/TRBV12-4 | -
CSASNAGQGYEQYF | TGCAGTGCTAGCAATGCAGGACAGGGCTACGAGCAGTACTTC | - | TRBJ2-7 | TRBV20-1 | TRBD1
CSARLAGGPGELFF | TGCAGTGCTAGGCTAGCGGGGGGCCCCGGGGAGCTGTTTTTT | few | TRBJ2-2 | TRBV20-1 | TRBD2
CASSSRGSGQETQYF | TGTGCCAGCAGTTCCAGGGGGTCGGGGCAAGAGACCCAGTACTTC | many | TRBJ2-5 | TRBV12-3/TRBV12-4 | TRBD1
CASSGGWGSTNEQFF | TGTGCCAGCTCAGGGGGATGGGGGTCAACGAATGAGCAGTTCTTC | once | TRBJ2-1 | TRBV6-1 | TRBD1
CSASRTTDQPQHF | TGCAGTGCTAGTAGGACCACCGACCAGCCCCAGCATTTT | - | TRBJ1-5 | TRBV20-1 | -
CASSSLWDRSYEQYF | TGTGCCAGCAGTTCACTGTGGGACAGGTCCTACGAGCAGTACTTC | - | TRBJ2-7 | TRBV6-5 | TRBD1
CASSFSGAGNIQYF | TGTGCCAGCAGCTTTTCAGGGGCCGGAAACATTCAGTACTTC | - | TRBJ2-4 | TRBV5-6 | -
CSARKAERQNQPQHF | TGCAGTGCTAGAAAAGCGGAGCGCCAGAATCAGCCCCAGCATTTT | - | TRBJ1-5 | TRBV20-1 | -
CATSRSWSGNEKLFF | TGTGCCACCAGCAGATCTTGGTCGGGGAATGAAAAACTGTTTTTT | - | TRBJ1-4 | TRBV15 | -
CASSLGTVGELFF | TGCGCCAGCAGCCTCGGGACGGTCGGGGAGCTGTTTTTT | many | TRBJ2-2 | TRBV5-1 | -
CASSGTGTKITEAFF | TGTGCCAGCAGCGGGACAGGGACGAAGATCACTGAAGCTTTCTTT | - | TRBJ1-1 | TRBV7-9 | TRBD1
CASSTGTSGGRYNEQFF | TGTGCCAGCAGTACCGGGACTAGCGGGGGACGCTACAATGAGCAGTTCTTC | - | TRBJ2-1 | TRBV12-3/TRBV12-4 | TRBD2
CASSLRTNAAGELFF | TGTGCCAGCAGTTTAAGGACTAATGCTGCCGGGGAGCTGTTTTTT | many | TRBJ2-2 | TRBV12-3/TRBV12-4 | -
CASRPSGGPTDTQYF | TGTGCCAGCAGACCTAGCGGGGGACCCACAGATACGCAGTATTTT | many | TRBJ2-3 | TRBV3-1 | TRBD2
CASSQEQGANEQYF | TGCGCCAGCAGCCAAGAACAGGGGGCGAACGAGCAGTACTTC | few | TRBJ2-7 | TRBV4-3 | TRBD1
CASSVGGGDEKLFF | TGTGCCAGCAGTGTGGGGGGAGGCGATGAAAAACTGTTTTTT | few | TRBJ1-4 | TRBV6-1 | -
CSARLGGGYTEAFF | TGCAGTGCTAGATTGGGGGGCGGGTACACTGAAGCTTTCTTT | - | TRBJ1-1 | TRBV20-1 | -
CASSLAFTGNETQYF | TGTGCCAGCAGCTTAGCCTTCACAGGGAATGAGACCCAGTACTTC | - | TRBJ2-5 | TRBV7-8 | -
CASTAMDTEAFF | TGTGCCAGCACCGCGATGGACACTGAAGCTTTCTTT | - | TRBJ1-1 | TRBV2 | -
CASSARQGSYGYTF | TGTGCCAGCAGCGCTCGACAGGGGAGCTATGGCTACACCTTC | many | TRBJ1-2 | TRBV9 | TRBD1
CASSEWQGPQETQYF | TGTGCCAGCAGTGAATGGCAGGGACCGCAAGAGACCCAGTACTTC | - | TRBJ2-5 | TRBV25-1 | -
CASSLDPTLEVGGPYEQYF | TGTGCCAGCAGCTTGGATCCTACCCTAGAGGTTGGTGGACCCTACGAGCAGTACTTC | once | TRBJ2-7 | TRBV5-4 | -
CASSWGSGNTIYF | TGTGCCAGCAGTTGGGGCTCTGGAAACACCATATATTTT | - | TRBJ1-3 | TRBV11-2 | -
CASTRGYQETQYF | TGTGCCAGCACCCGAGGGTACCAAGAGACCCAGTACTTC | few | TRBJ2-5 | TRBV6-1 | -
CASSLYDGRNEQFF | TGTGCCAGCAGTTTATATGACGGTCGGAATGAGCAGTTCTTC | - | TRBJ2-1 | TRBV27 | -
CASKDQTSTDTQYF | TGCGCCAGCAAGGACCAAACTAGCACAGATACGCAGTATTTT | few | TRBJ2-3 | TRBV5-1 | -
CASSQRQALSYF | TGTGCCAGCAGCCAACGACAGGCCCTCTCGTACTTC | - | TRBJ2-5 | TRBV21-1 | -
CSAKLAGGRSGELFF | TGCAGTGCCAAACTAGCGGGGGGGCGGTCCGGGGAGCTGTTTTTT | many | TRBJ2-2 | TRBV20-1 | TRBD2
CASSVAGGPPDTQYF | TGTGCCAGCAGTGTAGCGGGGGGGCCTCCCGATACGCAGTATTTT | few | TRBJ2-3 | TRBV6-1 | TRBD2
CASSQPYLAGASTSTDTQYF | TGCGCCAGCAGCCAACCATACCTAGCGGGAGCGTCCACTAGCACAGATACGCAGTATTTT | many | TRBJ2-3 | TRBV4-3 | TRBD2
CSARRQPGGTQYF | TGCAGTGCTAGAAGGCAGCCCGGGGGGACCCAGTACTTC | - | TRBJ2-5 | TRBV20-1 | -
CASSLDPRGDHNEQFF | TGTGCCAGCAGCTTAGATCCTCGGGGGGATCACAATGAGCAGTTCTTC | few | TRBJ2-1 | TRBV11-2 | TRBD2
CASSSFPAGTGSNYGYTF | TGTGCCAGCAGTTCCTTCCCGGCGGGCACAGGGTCTAACTATGGCTACACCTTC | many | TRBJ1-2 | TRBV28 | -
CASSLEAGGGTGELFF | TGTGCCAGCAGCTTAGAGGCAGGGGGCGGCACCGGGGAGCTGTTTTTT | - | TRBJ2-2 | TRBV7-6 | TRBD1
CASSYSTGALQETQYF | TGTGCCAGCAGTTATTCGACAGGGGCCCTCCAAGAGACCCAGTACTTC | many | TRBJ2-5 | TRBV6-5 | TRBD1
CASGPAVNEQFF | TGTGCCAGCGGCCCAGCGGTCAATGAGCAGTTCTTC | once | TRBJ2-1 | TRBV6-5 | -
CASSLGVAVPTDTQYF | TGTGCCAGCAGCTTGGGAGTCGCCGTCCCAACAGATACGCAGTATTTT | few | TRBJ2-3 | TRBV5-5 | -
CASKERGGTDTQYF | TGTGCCAGCAAAGAGCGGGGGGGCACAGATACGCAGTATTTT | - | TRBJ2-3 | TRBV6-1 | TRBD2
CASSLNRGDYEQYF | TGCGCCAGCAGCTTAAACCGTGGTGACTACGAGCAGTACTTC | many | TRBJ2-7 | TRBV5-1 | -
CASSSTGTVYGYTF | TGTGCCAGCAGTTCAACCGGGACGGTATATGGCTACACCTTC | - | TRBJ1-2 | TRBV12-3/TRBV12-4 | -
CSVLDGTENEKLFF | TGCAGCGTCCTGGACGGGACGGAAAATGAAAAACTGTTTTTT | - | TRBJ1-4 | TRBV29-1 | -
CSAPTLGSSYNSPLHF | TGCAGTGCCCCAACCTTAGGATCGTCCTATAATTCACCCCTCCACTTT | - | TRBJ1-6 | TRBV20-1 | -
CASSLETGRFGANVLTF | TGTGCCAGCAGTTTAGAGACAGGGCGTTTTGGGGCCAACGTCCTGACTTTC | - | TRBJ2-6 | TRBV12-3/TRBV12-4 | TRBD1
CASSFSLQGPGELFF | TGCGCCAGCAGCTTCTCCCTCCAGGGTCCCGGGGAGCTGTTTTTT | many | TRBJ2-2 | TRBV5-1 | -
CASSEYRGGNNEQFF | TGTGCCAGCAGTGAATATCGGGGGGGCAACAATGAGCAGTTCTTC | many | TRBJ2-1 | TRBV25-1 | TRBD2
CSARYRPGGYTF | TGCAGTGCACGGTACAGGCCGGGAGGCTACACCTTC | - | TRBJ1-2 | TRBV20-1 | -
CSARGQRGNQPQHF | TGCAGTGCTAGGGGACAAAGGGGCAATCAGCCCCAGCATTTT | - | TRBJ1-5 | TRBV20-1 | -
CASSLKGAGELFF | TGTGCCAGCAGCTTAAAGGGGGCCGGGGAGCTGTTTTTT | few | TRBJ2-2 | TRBV13 | -
CSARVTNEQFF | TGCAGTGCTAGAGTAACCAATGAGCAGTTCTTC | - | TRBJ2-1 | TRBV20-1 | -
CSVGAGSNTGELFF | TGCAGCGTTGGGGCAGGGTCGAACACCGGGGAGCTGTTTTTT | - | TRBJ2-2 | TRBV29-1 | -
CSARDDVETQYF | TGCAGTGCTAGAGATGATGTCGAGACCCAGTACTTC | - | TRBJ2-5 | TRBV20-1 | -
CAWSNLAGGYYNEQFF | TGTGCCTGGAGTAACCTAGCGGGGGGGTACTACAATGAGCAGTTCTTC | - | TRBJ2-1 | TRBV30 | TRBD2
CASSLARDKYYNEQFF | TGCGCCAGCAGCTTGGCCCGGGACAAGTATTACAATGAGCAGTTCTTC | once | TRBJ2-1 | TRBV5-1 | -
CASSLAGTPYEQYF | TGTGCCAGCAGCTTAGCGGGGACACCCTACGAGCAGTACTTC | - | TRBJ2-7 | TRBV7-2 | -
CASSSQGAVGEQYF | TGTGCCAGCAGCTCCCAGGGGGCCGTCGGAGAGCAGTACTTC | - | TRBJ2-7 | TRBV7-2 | TRBD1
CSARGLAGEYEQYF | TGCAGTGCTAGAGGACTAGCGGGGGAATACGAGCAGTACTTC | many | TRBJ2-7 | TRBV20-1 | TRBD2